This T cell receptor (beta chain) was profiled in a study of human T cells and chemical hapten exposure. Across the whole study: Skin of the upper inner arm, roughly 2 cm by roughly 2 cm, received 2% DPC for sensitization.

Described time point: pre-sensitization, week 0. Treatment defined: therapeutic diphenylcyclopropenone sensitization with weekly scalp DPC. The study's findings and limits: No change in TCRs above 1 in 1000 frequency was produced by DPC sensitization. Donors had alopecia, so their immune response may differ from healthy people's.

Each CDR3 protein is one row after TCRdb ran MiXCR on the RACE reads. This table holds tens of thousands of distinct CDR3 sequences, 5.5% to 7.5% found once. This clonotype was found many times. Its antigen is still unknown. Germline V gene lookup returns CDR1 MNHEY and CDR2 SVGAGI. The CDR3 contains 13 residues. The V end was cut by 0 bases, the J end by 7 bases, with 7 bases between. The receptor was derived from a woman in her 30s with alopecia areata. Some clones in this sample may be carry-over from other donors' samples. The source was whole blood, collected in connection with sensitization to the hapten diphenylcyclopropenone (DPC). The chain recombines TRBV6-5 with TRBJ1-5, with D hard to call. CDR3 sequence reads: CASSYSVGQPQHF. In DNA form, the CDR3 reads TGTGCCAGCAGTTACTCCGTTGGCCAGCCCCAGCATTTT.